This TCR beta chain was sequenced for a study of blood T cells in healthy people across ages. Together with a sample-barcoded 5' primer, a J-beta primer mix was included in a second PCR lasting about 7 to 11 cycles. TCRdb itself ran the 5' RACE reads through MiXCR, one entry per CDR3 protein. This sample has fewer than 1,200,000 distinct CDR3 sequences, with 25% found just once. CDR1 is DFQATT and CDR2 is SNEGSKA in the germline V gene (reference sequence). Germline trimming cut 5 bases from V and 5 bases from J; bases unmatched to any gene: 10. The CDR3 has 15 residues. Another study also made use of these data, one on T cells of mothers and their children. This second study says: Reverse transcription into cDNA received all extracted RNA, at roughly 1.4 ug per 15 ul.

The chain carries TRBV20-1 and TRBJ2-2; TRBD2 aligns across 8 bases. The source material was blood. The sequence was obtained from a girl aged 2 to 10 in good health. The CDR3 loop reads CSAPKAGEGTGELFF. CDR3 nucleotides: TGCAGTGCTCCAAAAGCGGGAGAGGGGACCGGGGAGCTGTTTTTT.